These 22 T cell receptor beta chains came from one sample sequenced in a study of T cell responses to AZD1222 COVID-19 vaccine (dated by TCRdb to the early 2020s). The time point label for this specimen denotes: about 28 days (+/-7) after the second vaccine dose. The protocol used for the library was the immunoSEQ multiplex PCR assay. TCRdb's version of the immuneACCESS table is confined to in-frame rearrangements and falls short of the full clone set. An unresolved V gene accounts for under half of the shortfall where checked; the remainder is of unknown origin. Present in this sample are tens of thousands of clones, approximately 88% of which were seen just once. Of the sample, roughly 25% falls within the top ten clones. Sequences were derived from peripheral blood, sampled 28 days after the second AZD1222 dose. The receptors were gathered from an adult who received the AZD1222 COVID-19 vaccine.

This clone was detected only a few times. The chain joins TRBV10-3 to TRBJ2-7; perhaps TRBD1 as D (6 bases). The CDR3 spans 12 residues. Germline V lookup: CDR1 ENHRY, CDR2 SYGVKD. The V and J ends lost 6 bases and 2 bases respectively, with 8 bases between them. CDR3 bases: TGTGCCATCAGGGACAGCACCTACGAGCAGTACTTC. Its protein product is CAIRDSTYEQYF.

The chain is built from TRBV28 and TRBJ1-2, with D unresolved. Trimming shortened V by 1 base and J by 4 bases, and 7 bases separated the two germline ends. The CDR3 runs to 13 residues. CDR1 and CDR2 from the germline V gene are MDHEN and SYDVKM. CDR3 sequence: CASSLSRGYGYTF. In nucleotides, the CDR3 is TGTGCCAGCAGTTTATCCCGCGGCTATGGCTACACCTTC.

This sequence joins TRBV5-8 and TRBJ1-1; D is perhaps TRBD1 (5 bases). The CDR3 runs to 14 residues. V was trimmed by 9 bases and J by 7 bases, leaving 22 bases between them. Germline-derived CDR1 and CDR2 are SGHTS and YDEGEE. CDR3 in amino acids: CANAQINGAIEAFF. The CDR3 DNA reads as TGTGCCAACGCACAAATAAATGGGGCAATTGAAGCTTTCTTT.

This sequence joins TRBV18 and TRBJ2-2, with 8 bases lining up with TRBD1. Germline V CDR1 and CDR2: KGHSH, LQKENI. The J segment lost 1 base and the V segment lost 2 bases, leaving 6 bases of the junction unmatched. This CDR3 has 17 amino acids. CDR3 DNA: TGTGCCAGCTCACCATGGGCAGGGGGCGAGAACACCGGGGAGCTGTTTTTT. Amino acids: CASSPWAGGENTGELFF.

V gene TRBV3-1 (or the pseudogene TRBV3-2) combines with J gene TRBJ2-1, with TRBD2 matching 10 bases. The germline V gene has CDR1 LGHDT and CDR2 YNNKEL (reference sequence). The CDR3 has 15 amino acids. J was trimmed by 7 bases and V by 5 bases; bases with no gene match: 8. Written as DNA, the CDR3 is TGTGCCAGCAGCGACAGCGGGGGGGCTGGGAATGAGCAGTTCTTC. Translated: CASSDSGGAGNEQFF.

The table lists this clone with a count of one. The V and J genes are TRBV11-2 and TRBJ2-7, with TRBD1 identical over 8 bases. The V gene end was trimmed by 4 bases and the J gene end by 2 bases; junction bases not matched to a gene: 7. This CDR3 contains 15 residues. CDR1 SGHAT and CDR2 FQNNGV come from the germline V gene. The CDR3 nucleotides read TGTGCCAGCAGCTCCTCCGACAGGGGAACCTACGAGCAGTACTTC. This translates into CASSSSDRGTYEQYF.

The chain joins TRBV5-1 to TRBJ2-3, with D unresolved. The CDR3 is 13 amino acids. Trimming removed 1 base at V and 2 bases at J, with 5 bases between. CDR1 is SGHRS, CDR2 YFSETQ, per germline. The CDR3 region has the DNA TGCGCCAGCAGCTTGCAGGTCACAGATACGCAGTATTTT. It translates to CASSLQVTDTQYF.

V gene TRBV3-1 (or the pseudogene TRBV3-2) combines with J gene TRBJ2-4, with D hard to call. V shed 3 bases and J shed 0 bases, with 15 bases lying between them. Germline V gene sequence: CDR1 LGHDT, CDR2 YNNKEL (reference sequence). There are 17 residues in the CDR3. This chain's CDR3 is CASSHRNRSLAKNIQYF. The CDR3 bases are TGTGCCAGCAGCCATAGGAACAGATCCCTAGCCAAAAACATTCAGTACTTC.

The chain links TRBV7-2 to TRBJ2-2, with 7 nucleotides matching TRBD1. V shed 5 bases and J 1 base; nucleotides not matched to a gene: 4. CDR3 length: 15 amino acids. Germline V lookup: CDR1 SGHTA, CDR2 FQGNSA. This CDR3 is CASSPTGLNTGELFF. The CDR3 DNA reads TGTGCCAGCAGCCCGACAGGGTTGAACACCGGGGAGCTGTTTTTT.

This clone was observed once. The chain has TRBV3-1 (or the pseudogene TRBV3-2) and TRBJ2-3; 11 bases are shared with TRBD2. Germline CDR1 and CDR2: LGHDT and YNNKEL (reference sequence). The CDR3 consists of 19 residues. The junction had 15 bases not matched to a gene; V was cut back by 5 bases and J by 2 bases. The CDR3 is CASSNGLLAGGLVTDTQYF. CDR3 DNA sequence: TGTGCCAGCAGCAACGGGCTTTTAGCGGGGGGGCTCGTCACAGATACGCAGTATTTT.

The J gene is TRBJ1-5, the V gene TRBV7-2, with TRBD1 matching 7 bases. Trimming removed 5 bases from V and 0 bases from J; junction bases left unmatched: 7. Germline CDR1 SGHTA, CDR2 FQGNSA. The length of the CDR3 is 16 residues. CDR3 DNA sequence: TGTGCCAGCAGCCGGGACAGTCTTTATAGCAATCAGCCCCAGCATTTT. This sequence encodes CASSRDSLYSNQPQHF.

The gene calls are TRBV3-1 (or the pseudogene TRBV3-2) and TRBJ2-5; D remains ambiguous. The germline V gene has CDR1 LGHDT and CDR2 YNNKEL (reference sequence). The CDR3 sequence is 11 residues long. The V end lost 5 bases, the J end lost 0 bases, and 1 base lay between the germline ends. CDR3 DNA: TGTGCCAGCAGCAACCAAGAGACCCAGTACTTC. This gives the protein CASSNQETQYF.

The chain employs TRBV6-5 and TRBJ2-3; the match to TRBD2 covers 9 bases. Germline V gene sequence: CDR1 MNHEY, CDR2 SVGAGI. Trimming at V came to 6 bases and at J to 6 bases, leaving 4 bases not matched to a gene. The CDR3 length is 13 residues. As DNA, the CDR3 is TGTGCCAGCAGCGGAGGACTAGCGGATACGCAGTATTTT. This sequence encodes CASSGGLADTQYF.

Notes on this clone: The sample has other DNA sequences that encode this CDR3 too. CDR3 DNA: TGCGCCAGCAGCTTAGGGCAGCCAGGGGAGACCCAGTACTTC. Its protein is CASSLGQPGETQYF. The rearrangement uses TRBV5-1 and TRBJ2-5; the D gene is possibly TRBD1 (5 bases). CDR3 length equals 14 residues. The V end was cut by 2 bases, the J end by 5 bases, with 13 bases between. Germline CDR1 is SGHRS and CDR2 is YFSETQ. Variable domain in full (rest from reference TRBV5-1 and TRBJ2-5): KAGVTQTPRYLIKTRGQQVTLSCSPISGHRSVSWYQQTPGQGLQFLFEYFSETQRNKGNFPGRFSGRQFSNSRSEMNVSTLELGDSALYLCASSLGQPGETQYFGPGTRLLVL.

V is TRBV30 and J is TRBJ2-2; TRBD1 aligns across 7 bases. Germline assignment: CDR1 GTSNPN and CDR2 SVGIG (reference sequence). The V gene end was trimmed by 3 bases and the J gene end by 6 bases; junction bases not matched to a gene: 4. This CDR3 contains 13 residues. CDR3 sequence reads: CAWSRDSAGELFF. CDR3 sequence (DNA): TGTGCCTGGAGCAGGGACAGCGCCGGGGAGCTGTTTTTT. The full variable domain, its missing parts supplied by reference TRBV30 and TRBJ2-2, is SQTIHQWPATLVQPVGSPLSLECTVEGTSNPNLYWYRQAAGRGLQLLFYSVGIGQISSEVPQNLSASRPQDRQFILSSKKLLLSDSGFYLCAWSRDSAGELFFGEGSRLTVL.

The gene calls are TRBV6-2 or TRBV6-3 and TRBJ2-2; D unclear. Trimming removed 2 bases from V and 0 bases from J, with 10 bases in between. The germline gives CDR1 MNHEY, CDR2 SVGEGT. The CDR3 is made up of 16 amino acids. The CDR3 DNA sequence: TGTGCCAGCAGTTACGGGGTGAGCTCGAACACCGGGGAGCTGTTTTTT. Residues: CASSYGVSSNTGELFF.

The V gene is TRBV2, the J gene TRBJ2-5; no definite D call. Trimming cost V 6 bases and J 5 bases, with 7 bases left between them. The CDR3 totals 11 residues. Germline CDR1 SNHLY, CDR2 FYNNEI. The CDR3 DNA sequence: TGTGCCAGCAGAAACTGGGAGACCCAGTACTTC. Translation: CASRNWETQYF.

CDR3 sequence (DNA): TGTGCCAGCAGAGACCTAGGTACAGCATCCTACGAGCAGTACTTC. It is translated as CASRDLGTASYEQYF. This chain uses TRBV2 with TRBJ2-7, with D hard to call. This CDR3 region has 15 residues. Per the germline V gene, CDR1 is SNHLY and CDR2 is FYNNEI. Trimming shortened V by 6 bases and J by 1 base, and 16 bases separated the two germline ends.

This rearrangement joins TRBV5-1 to TRBJ1-4, with a possible D match to TRBD1 (6 bases). The CDR3 length is 14 residues. V lost 5 bases and J 0 bases, leaving 8 bases between the germline ends. Per the germline V gene, CDR1 is SGHRS and CDR2 is YFSETQ. The CDR3 protein is CASRDSSTNEKLFF. The CDR3 nucleotides are TGCGCCAGCAGGGACAGCTCAACTAATGAAAAACTGTTTTTT.

This chain connects TRBV27 to TRBJ2-2; the match to TRBD1 covers 7 bases. CDR3 length equals 13 residues. The V gene's germline CDR1 is MNHEY and CDR2 SMNVEV (reference sequence). J was trimmed by 7 bases and V by 6 bases; bases with no gene match: 5. The CDR3: CASSRRQGGELFF. In nucleotides, the CDR3 is TGTGCCAGCAGCCGAAGACAGGGCGGGGAGCTGTTTTTT.

In this sample, this clone turned up once. The V and J genes are TRBV25-1 and TRBJ2-1; D remains ambiguous. The germline gives CDR1 MGHDK, CDR2 SYGVNS. There are 10 residues in the CDR3. The germline V and J ends were trimmed by 9 bases and 6 bases, with 6 bases remaining between them. The chain's CDR3 is CARTPNEQFF. CDR3 sequence (DNA): TGTGCCAGGACCCCCAATGAGCAGTTCTTC. Supplemented by reference TRBV25-1 and TRBJ2-1, the full variable domain reads EADIYQTPRYLVIGTGKKITLECSQTMGHDKMYWYQQDPGMELHLIHYSYGVNSTEKGDLSSESTVSRIRTEHFPLTLESARPSHTSQYLCARTPNEQFFGPGTRLTVL.

This chain connects TRBV5-1 to TRBJ2-7; 7 bases map to TRBD1. CDR1 SGHRS and CDR2 YFSETQ come from the germline V gene. This CDR3 has 16 amino acids. V was clipped by 0 bases and J by 5 bases; unmatched bases: 11. CDR3 nucleotides: TGCGCCAGCAGCTTGGGGCCCTGGGGACAGAAGGACGAGCAGTACTTC. Amino acids: CASSLGPWGQKDEQYF.